This T cell receptor beta chain derives from a study of OX40 agonist ivuxolimab in advanced cancers. At the level of the study: Around 40% of patients had received prior checkpoint inhibitor therapy.

Repertoires were generated with immunoSEQ multiplex PCR, while TCRdb's copy carries only in-frame clones and drops some. The sample shows about 21,000 clones, 88% of them seen only once. On this clone: Its antigen is still unknown.

Whole-study results and caveats: Researchers did not determine the expanded peripheral T cells' antigen specificity. Some nonresponders also had low normalized T-cell clonal expansion. Circulating CD4+ and CD8+ T cells showed clonal expansion by week 6 at 0.1 to 3.0 mg/kg.

Germline assignment: CDR1 SGDLS and CDR2 YYNGEE. The CDR3 is made up of 13 amino acids. V was pared by 0 bases and J by 6 bases, with 9 bases between. Sequenced material: CD4+ or CD8+ T cells sorted from blood, taken in a trial of the OX40 agonist ivuxolimab. V gene TRBV9 combines with J gene TRBJ2-5, with D unresolved. The clonotype was recovered from an adult with an advanced solid tumor such as melanoma, head and neck, liver or kidney cancer. CDR3 in DNA: TGTGCCAGCAGCGTAGGGGATGGGCAGACCCAGTACTTC. This codes for CASSVGDGQTQYF.